The source of this T cell receptor (beta chain) is a study of T cell responses to AZD1222 COVID-19 vaccine. Whole-study findings and limits: At baseline, just six AZD1222 recipients tested seropositive. An increase in Spike-specific TCR breadth and depth was observed after two AZD1222 doses.

A note on this clone: Its specificity is not known.

The repertoire was sequenced with immunoSEQ multiplex PCR; TCRdb's copy has only in-frame clones and lacks some. The top ten clones hold roughly 1.7% of a sample with about 130,000 clones, roughly 90% of them seen once. The sample was peripheral blood, taken on day 0 of AZD1222 vaccination. This receptor was identified in an adult in good health.

As DNA, the CDR3 is TGCAGCGTTGAAAATACGGCCGACAGGGGGCCCGAGTCCGTTTATGGCTACACCTTC. Encoded protein: CSVENTADRGPESVYGYTF. The genes are TRBV29-1 and TRBJ1-2, with 10 bases aligning to TRBD1. Trimming cost V 2 bases and J 5 bases; bases outside gene matches: 20. Germline lookup yields CDR1 SQVTM and CDR2 ANQGSEA. The CDR3 is 19 residues long.